This TCR beta chain was profiled in a study of OX40 agonist ivuxolimab in advanced cancers. Looking at the study overall: An agonistic human IgG2 monoclonal antibody against OX40 (CD134) was given. Study results and caveats: CD8+ T cells showed, on average, more clonal expansion than CD4+ cells.

Clones were read by immunoSEQ multiplex PCR, and TCRdb kept only the in-frame ones, dropping some. Of fewer than 80,000 clones detected, approximately 88% appear once; the ten largest clones hold 0.45% to 0.6%. To note about this clone: Its cognate antigen is unknown.

The sequencing here drew on CD4+ or CD8+ T cells sorted from blood, taken in a trial of the OX40 agonist ivuxolimab. The sequence derives from an adult with an advanced solid tumor such as melanoma, head and neck, liver or kidney cancer.

This CDR3 reads CASSVGGQVGEKLFF. The CDR3, as DNA: TGTGCCAGCAGCGTAGGGGGACAGGTTGGGGAAAAACTGTTTTTT. The J gene is TRBJ1-4, the V gene TRBV9, with 8 positions matching TRBD1. Losses at the gene ends were 0 bases for V and 8 bases for J; bases not matched to a gene: 6. The length of the CDR3 is 15 residues. CDR1 SGDLS and CDR2 YYNGEE come from the germline V gene.